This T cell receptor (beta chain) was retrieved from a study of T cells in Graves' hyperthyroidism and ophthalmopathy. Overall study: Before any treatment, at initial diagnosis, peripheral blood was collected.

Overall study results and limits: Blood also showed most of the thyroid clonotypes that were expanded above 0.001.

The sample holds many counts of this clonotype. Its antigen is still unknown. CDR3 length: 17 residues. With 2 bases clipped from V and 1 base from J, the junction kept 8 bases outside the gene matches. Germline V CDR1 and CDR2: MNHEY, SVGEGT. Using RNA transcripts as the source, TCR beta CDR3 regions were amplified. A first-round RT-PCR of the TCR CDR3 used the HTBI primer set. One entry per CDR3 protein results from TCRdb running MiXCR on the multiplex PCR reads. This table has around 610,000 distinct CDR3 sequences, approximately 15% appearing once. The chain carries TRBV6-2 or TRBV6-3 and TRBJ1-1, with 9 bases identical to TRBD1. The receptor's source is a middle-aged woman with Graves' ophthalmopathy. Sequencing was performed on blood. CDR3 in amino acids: CASSYPHTGGGNTEAFF. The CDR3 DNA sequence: TGTGCCAGCAGTTACCCCCATACAGGGGGCGGGAACACTGAAGCTTTCTTT.